The text below deals with one TCR beta chain. The data were taken from a study of CD8+CD57+ T cells in acquired aplastic anemia. Overall study context: On average, sorted CD4+ and CD8+ cells gave 3.2 ug of DNA.

This CDR3 region has 14 residues. Per the germline V gene, CDR1 is DFQATT and CDR2 is SNEGSKA (reference sequence). V gave up 2 bases and J gave up 1 base, with 12 bases separating them. Both TCR beta VDJ combination and CDR3 sequence profiling were carried out. Genomic DNA was the template for this profiling. TCRdb processed the reads anew with MiXCR; each CDR3 protein has one entry. This table holds roughly 300,000 distinct CDR3 sequences, 50% to 70% found once. The rearrangement uses TRBV20-1 and TRBJ2-7; tentatively, D is TRBD1 (5 bases). Sequenced sample: sorted CD4+, CD8+, or CD8+CD57+ T cells (not recorded which) from PBMCs. This receptor was taken from a human donor with severe aplastic anemia or a healthy control (not recorded which). The CDR3 loop is CSARFQGGSYEQYF. The DNA for the CDR3 is TGCAGTGCTAGATTTCAGGGTGGTTCCTACGAGCAGTACTTC.